This note documents a single T cell receptor beta chain sequence. This sample is drawn from a study of blood T cell repertoires in COVID-19. Study-wide background: COVID-19 samples from acute and convalescent phases originated in the United States, Italy and Spain.

The V end was cut by 0 bases, the J end by 1 base, with 10 bases between. This CDR3 is 16 amino acids long. Per the germline V gene, CDR1 is SGHRS and CDR2 is YFSETQ. Some clones are missing from TCRdb's copy, which holds only in-frame ones; the method was immunoSEQ multiplex PCR. The repertoire holds some 200,000 clones, with about three quarters as singletons. The rearrangement uses TRBV5-1 and TRBJ2-2, with a possible D match to TRBD1 (6 bases). The sequencing input was peripheral blood. The sequence derives from a woman in her seventies with acute or convalescent COVID-19. In DNA, the CDR3 is TGCGCCAGCAGCTTGGTTGGGGGCTTGAACACCGGGGAGCTGTTTTTT. It encodes CASSLVGGLNTGELFF.